This section outlines one T cell receptor (beta chain) sequence together with its context. What it binds is not known. This sample is drawn from a study of T cell clonotyping in hematopoietic cell transplantation. Study-wide findings and caveats: At the given depth, recipient repertoires were over 95% de novo clonotypes. Broader posttransplant TCR repertoire diversity was predicted by graft donor and pretransplant recipient Inverse Simpson Index values. Pathologically expanded recipient clonotypes increased progressively from day 30 to day 180 as diversity fell.

Repertoires were generated with immunoSEQ multiplex PCR, while TCRdb's copy carries only in-frame clones and drops some. The sample consists of approximately 75,000 clones, around 94% of them appearing once. The clonotype originates from a man aged 50 to 60 in good health. Some clones in this sample may be carry-over from other donors' samples. Sequencing input: peripheral blood mononuclear cells.

Written as DNA, the CDR3 is TGTGCCAGCAGCTCTTGGACAGGGGGCGCGGTCACCGGGGAGCTGTTTTTT. Its translation is CASSSWTGGAVTGELFF. The chain has TRBV11-3 and TRBJ2-2, with 11 bases fitting TRBD1. Trimming took 4 bases from V and 4 from J; bases not matched to a gene: 8. CDR3 length equals 17 residues. Germline V lookup: CDR1 SGHNT, CDR2 YENEEA.